Listed below are T cell receptor beta chains from one sample, sequenced in a study of monozygotic twins with cystic fibrosis. Sequenced by immunoSEQ multiplex PCR; TCRdb stores in-frame clones only, minus some. The data contain around 9,100 clones, approximately 98% of them singletons. Specimen: blood. These receptors were obtained from a girl aged 2-10 years with cystic fibrosis. Both conserved end residues are part of each CDR3. The D gene is left open where the match is weak. Clone size is not always given. Where it is, it says once, few, many or a class for expanded clones.

v_call: TRBV6-5; d_call: NA; j_call: TRBJ2-1; clone_size: NA; cdr3_aa: CASSYSGGVGNEQFF; cdr3_nt: TGTGCCAGCAGTTACTCAGGGGGTGTTGGTAATGAGCAGTTCTTC
v_call: TRBV19; d_call: NA; j_call: TRBJ1-4; clone_size: NA; cdr3_aa: CASSISRGRHEKLFF; cdr3_nt: TGTGCCAGTAGTATAAGTCGGGGGCGCCATGAAAAACTGTTTTTT
v_call: TRBV6-1; d_call: TRBD1; j_call: TRBJ1-5; clone_size: NA; cdr3_aa: CASSGGTGVGQPQHF; cdr3_nt: TGTGCCAGCAGTGGGGGGACAGGGGTAGGACAGCCCCAGCATTTT
v_call: TRBV13; d_call: NA; j_call: TRBJ1-1; clone_size: NA; cdr3_aa: CASRGLGTEAFF; cdr3_nt: TGTGCCAGCAGGGGTTTGGGCACTGAAGCTTTCTTT
v_call: TRBV27; d_call: NA; j_call: TRBJ2-7; clone_size: NA; cdr3_aa: CASSLSPLREQYF; cdr3_nt: TGTGCCAGCAGTTTATCGCCCCTTAGGGAGCAGTACTTC
v_call: TRBV28; d_call: NA; j_call: TRBJ1-5; clone_size: NA; cdr3_aa: CASIVGGGNQPQHF; cdr3_nt: TGTGCCAGCATTGTCGGGGGAGGCAATCAGCCCCAGCATTTT
v_call: TRBV7-9; d_call: NA; j_call: TRBJ2-2; clone_size: NA; cdr3_aa: CASNQQGVGTGELFF; cdr3_nt: TGTGCCAGCAACCAACAGGGAGTTGGCACCGGGGAGCTGTTTTTT
v_call: TRBV7-9; d_call: TRBD1; j_call: TRBJ2-1; clone_size: NA; cdr3_aa: CASSPRPGTGVDEQFF; cdr3_nt: TGTGCCAGCAGCCCGCGCCCCGGGACAGGGGTCGATGAGCAGTTCTTC
v_call: TRBV19; d_call: NA; j_call: TRBJ1-4; clone_size: NA; cdr3_aa: CATNQGNEKLFF; cdr3_nt: TGTGCCACCAACCAGGGGAATGAAAAACTGTTTTTT
v_call: TRBV5-1; d_call: NA; j_call: TRBJ1-2; clone_size: NA; cdr3_aa: CASSLAGSYRDGYTF; cdr3_nt: TGCGCCAGCAGCTTGGCCGGCAGCTACCGGGATGGCTACACCTTC
v_call: TRBV14; d_call: NA; j_call: TRBJ2-2; clone_size: NA; cdr3_aa: CASSPGTNTGELFF; cdr3_nt: TGTGCCAGCAGCCCGGGGACAAACACCGGGGAGCTGTTTTTT
v_call: TRBV7-9; d_call: TRBD1; j_call: TRBJ1-2; clone_size: NA; cdr3_aa: CASSLDPTGGGYTF; cdr3_nt: TGTGCCAGCAGCTTAGACCCGACAGGGGGGGGCTACACCTTC
v_call: TRBV7-9; d_call: TRBD2; j_call: TRBJ2-7; clone_size: NA; cdr3_aa: CASSPPGLAGDEQYF; cdr3_nt: TGTGCCAGCAGCCCGCCGGGACTAGCGGGAGACGAGCAGTACTTC
v_call: TRBV25-1; d_call: TRBD1; j_call: TRBJ2-1; clone_size: NA; cdr3_aa: CASSESKTGGRFEQFF; cdr3_nt: TGTGCCAGCAGTGAATCGAAGACAGGGGGCCGGTTTGAGCAGTTCTTC
v_call: TRBV6-1; d_call: NA; j_call: TRBJ1-5; clone_size: once; cdr3_aa: CASSEGPDNQPQHF; cdr3_nt: TGTGCCAGCAGTGAGGGCCCAGACAATCAGCCCCAGCATTTT
v_call: TRBV5-6; d_call: NA; j_call: TRBJ1-5; clone_size: NA; cdr3_aa: CASSSRAAGGNQPQHF; cdr3_nt: TGTGCCAGCAGCTCCCGGGCTGCAGGGGGCAATCAGCCCCAGCATTTT
v_call: TRBV7-7; d_call: NA; j_call: TRBJ2-5; clone_size: NA; cdr3_aa: CASSPRWGRETQYF; cdr3_nt: TGTGCCAGCAGCCCACGCTGGGGTCGGGAGACCCAGTACTTC
v_call: TRBV5-1; d_call: NA; j_call: TRBJ2-5; clone_size: NA; cdr3_aa: CASSLRPGTQETQYF; cdr3_nt: TGCGCCAGCAGCTTGAGACCTGGTACCCAAGAGACCCAGTACTTC
v_call: TRBV28; d_call: NA; j_call: TRBJ2-3; clone_size: NA; cdr3_aa: CASSFPPGGSDTQYF; cdr3_nt: TGTGCCAGCAGTTTCCCTCCGGGCGGGTCAGATACGCAGTATTTT
v_call: TRBV25-1; d_call: NA; j_call: TRBJ2-5; clone_size: NA; cdr3_aa: CASSPVGLTQYF; cdr3_nt: TGTGCCAGCAGCCCAGTTGGGCTCACCCAGTACTTC
v_call: TRBV6-1; d_call: NA; j_call: TRBJ1-2; clone_size: NA; cdr3_aa: CASSEGWGRNNYGYTF; cdr3_nt: TGTGCCAGCAGTGAAGGTTGGGGACGGAATAACTATGGCTACACCTTC
v_call: TRBV6-5; d_call: TRBD2; j_call: TRBJ2-7; clone_size: NA; cdr3_aa: CASSRRASGSREQYF; cdr3_nt: TGTGCCAGCAGTAGGCGGGCTAGCGGGAGTAGGGAGCAGTACTTC
v_call: TRBV28; d_call: TRBD1; j_call: TRBJ2-7; clone_size: NA; cdr3_aa: CASSPDRTPYEQYF; cdr3_nt: TGTGCCAGCAGTCCGGACAGGACCCCCTACGAGCAGTACTTC
v_call: TRBV9; d_call: TRBD2; j_call: TRBJ2-2; clone_size: NA; cdr3_aa: CASTPGGWRKSGELFF; cdr3_nt: TGTGCCAGCACCCCGGGGGGGTGGCGAAAATCCGGGGAGCTGTTTTTT
v_call: TRBV19; d_call: NA; j_call: TRBJ2-3; clone_size: NA; cdr3_aa: CASSGNSIYTDTQYF; cdr3_nt: TGTGCCAGTAGTGGGAACTCGATCTACACAGATACGCAGTATTTT
v_call: TRBV29-1; d_call: NA; j_call: TRBJ2-7; clone_size: once; cdr3_aa: CSVIIRVGYEQYF; cdr3_nt: TGCAGCGTCATAATCAGGGTAGGCTACGAGCAGTACTTC